The sequence of this T cell receptor (beta chain) was determined in a study of neoadjuvant nivolumab and ipilimumab in lung cancer. Study results and limitations: Only a single major-pathologic-response sample was available for clonality analysis. Compared with tumor-adjacent uninvolved lung, resected tumors showed greater richness and clonality. TCR sequencing covered a small number of samples.

In the case of this clone: The antigen is undetermined.

TCRdb keeps only in-frame clones here, not all; method: immunoSEQ multiplex PCR. The profile shows some 13,000 clones, under 70% of them singletons. The germline CDR1 and CDR2 sequences are SNHLY and FYNNEI. This CDR3 is 13 amino acids long. V lost 6 bases and J 10 bases, leaving 16 bases between the germline ends. The chain has TRBV2 and TRBJ2-1; D possibly corresponds to TRBD2 (6 bases). The source is an adult with non-small cell lung cancer. The sample consisted of peripheral blood, taken after neoadjuvant nivolumab, alone or with ipilimumab, at or shortly before surgery. The CDR3 sequence is CASSAGGPTEQFF. The DNA for the CDR3 is TGTGCCAGCAGCGCCGGGGGACCGACGGAGCAGTTCTTC. Full variable domain (outside the CDR3, taken from reference TRBV2 and TRBJ2-1): EPEVTQTPSHQVTQMGQEVILRCVPISNHLYFYWYRQILGQKVEFLVSFYNNEISEKSEIFDDQFSVERPDGSNFTLKIRSTKLEDSAMYFCASSAGGPTEQFFGPGTRLTVL.